This T cell receptor (beta chain) was profiled in a study of T cells in localized non-small cell lung cancer. TCRdb's copy holds only in-frame clones and misses some; the assay was immunoSEQ multiplex PCR. The table includes roughly 7,800 clones, about 93% detected once. V was shortened by 0 bases and J by 5 bases, with 5 bases between the two germline ends. Germline loops: CDR1 LNHDA, CDR2 SQIVND (reference sequence). This CDR3 is built from 13 residues. Details on this clone: Its target is unknown.

Broader study findings: Maximal T cell clonality occurred in uninvolved adjacent lung, with tumor ranking below it. With higher T cell density in blood came longer overall survival. For the top 100 tumor clones, a median about 50 also appeared in adjacent lung.

The chain employs TRBV19 and TRBJ1-5; the D is unclear. Sequenced material: peripheral blood, taken before any cancer treatment. This receptor was taken from a woman aged 40 to 75 with stage I lung adenocarcinoma. CDR3 DNA: TGTGCCAGTAGTATAGATCGGGATCAGCCCCAGCATTTT. Its translation is CASSIDRDQPQHF.